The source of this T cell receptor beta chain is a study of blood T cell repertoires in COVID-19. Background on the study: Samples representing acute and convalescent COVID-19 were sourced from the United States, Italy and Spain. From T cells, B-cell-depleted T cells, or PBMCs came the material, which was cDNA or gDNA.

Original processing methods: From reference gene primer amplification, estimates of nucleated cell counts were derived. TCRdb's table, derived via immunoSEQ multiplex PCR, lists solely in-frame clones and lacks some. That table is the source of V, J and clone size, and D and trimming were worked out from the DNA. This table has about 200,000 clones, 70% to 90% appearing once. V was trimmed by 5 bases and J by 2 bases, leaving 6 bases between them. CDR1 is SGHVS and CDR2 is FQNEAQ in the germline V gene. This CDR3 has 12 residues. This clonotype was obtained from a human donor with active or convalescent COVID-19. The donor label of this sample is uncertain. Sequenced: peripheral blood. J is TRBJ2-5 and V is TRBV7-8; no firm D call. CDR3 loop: CASSPLQETQYF. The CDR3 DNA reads TGTGCCAGCAGCCCCCTGCAAGAGACCCAGTACTTC.